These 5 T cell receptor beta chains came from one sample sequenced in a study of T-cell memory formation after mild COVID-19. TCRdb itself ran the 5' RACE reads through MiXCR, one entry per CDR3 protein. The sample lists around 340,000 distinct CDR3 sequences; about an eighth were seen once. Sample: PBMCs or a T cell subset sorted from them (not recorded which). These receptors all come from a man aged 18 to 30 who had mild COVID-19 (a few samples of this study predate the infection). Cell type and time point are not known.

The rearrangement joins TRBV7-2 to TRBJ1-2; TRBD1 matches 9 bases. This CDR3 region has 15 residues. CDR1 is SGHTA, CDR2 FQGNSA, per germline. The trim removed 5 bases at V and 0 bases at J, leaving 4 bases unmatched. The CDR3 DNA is TGTGCCAGCAGCCTGGACAGGGGAGCTAACTATGGCTACACCTTC. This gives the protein CASSLDRGANYGYTF. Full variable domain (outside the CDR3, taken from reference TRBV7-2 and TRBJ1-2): GAGVSQSPSNKVTEKGKDVELRCDPISGHTALYWYRQSLGQGLEFLIYFQGNSAPDKSGLPSDRFSAERTGGSVSTLTIQRTQQEDSAVYLCASSLDRGANYGYTFGSGTRLTVV.

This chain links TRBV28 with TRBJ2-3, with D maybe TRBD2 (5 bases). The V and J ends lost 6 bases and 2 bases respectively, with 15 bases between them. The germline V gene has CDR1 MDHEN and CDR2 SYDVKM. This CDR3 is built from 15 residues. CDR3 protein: CASRPSIDYTDTQYF. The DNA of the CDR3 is TGTGCCAGCAGGCCGAGCATCGACTACACAGATACGCAGTATTTT.

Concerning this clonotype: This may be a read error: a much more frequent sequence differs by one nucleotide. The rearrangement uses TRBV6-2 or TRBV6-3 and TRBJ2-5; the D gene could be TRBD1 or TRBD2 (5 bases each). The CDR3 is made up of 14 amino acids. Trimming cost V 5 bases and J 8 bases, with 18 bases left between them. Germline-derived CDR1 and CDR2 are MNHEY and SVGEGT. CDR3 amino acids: CASSRDRRVDTQYF. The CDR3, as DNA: TGTGCCAGCAGTCGGGACCGACGGGTGGATACCCAGTACTTC.

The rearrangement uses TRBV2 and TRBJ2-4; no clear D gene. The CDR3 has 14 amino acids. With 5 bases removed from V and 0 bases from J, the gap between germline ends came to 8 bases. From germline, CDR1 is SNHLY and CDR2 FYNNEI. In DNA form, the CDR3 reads TGTGCCAGCAGTTTTATCCTAGCCAAAAACATTCAGTACTTC. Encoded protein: CASSFILAKNIQYF.

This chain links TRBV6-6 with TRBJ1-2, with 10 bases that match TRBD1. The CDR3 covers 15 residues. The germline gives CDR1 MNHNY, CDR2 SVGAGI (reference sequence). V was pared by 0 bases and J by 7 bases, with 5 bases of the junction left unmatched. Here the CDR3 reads CASSYSTGGLSGYTF. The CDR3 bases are TGTGCCAGCAGTTACTCGACAGGGGGCTTAAGTGGCTACACCTTC.